The next 19 T cell receptor beta chains were all read from a single sample in a study of cytomegalovirus exposure and HLA in healthy donors. The repertoire was sequenced with immunoSEQ multiplex PCR; TCRdb's copy has only in-frame clones and lacks some. Of fewer than 60,000 clones listed, 94% are singletons. The sequencing input was PBMCs. These receptors were collected from a woman aged 18-29 years in good health and CMV-seropositive.

The chain links TRBV5-4 to TRBJ2-7, with TRBD2 identical over 9 bases. The CDR3 consists of 14 residues. Germline CDR1 reads SGHNT; CDR2 reads YYREEE (reference sequence). V lost 3 bases and J lost 1; bases outside the gene matches: 2. The DNA for the CDR3 is TGTGCCAGCAGCTCCACTAGCGGGTCCTACGAGCAGTACTTC. Its protein product is CASSSTSGSYEQYF.

The gene calls are TRBV11-3 and TRBJ2-4; 7 positions match TRBD2. With 3 bases clipped from V and 5 bases from J, the junction kept 19 bases outside the gene matches. The CDR3 is 19 amino acids. The germline gives CDR1 SGHNT, CDR2 YENEEA. The CDR3 loop reads CASSLGGILAERRENIQYF. In DNA form, the CDR3 reads TGTGCCAGCAGCTTGGGCGGAATCCTAGCGGAGCGTAGAGAAAACATTCAGTACTTC.

This chain connects TRBV7-3 to TRBJ2-1; 11 bases are shared with TRBD2. The CDR3 length is 15 residues. The ends lost 4 bases at V and 8 bases at J; junction bases unmatched: 7. Germline assignment: CDR1 SGHTA and CDR2 FQGTGA. CDR3 protein: CASSSSGTSGDEQFF. The CDR3, as DNA: TGTGCCAGCAGCTCATCCGGGACTAGCGGCGATGAGCAGTTCTTC.

The rearrangement links TRBV11-1 to TRBJ2-1; 8 bases align to TRBD2. Per germline, CDR1 SGHAT and CDR2 FQDESV (reference sequence). The CDR3 spans 16 residues. V was clipped by 4 bases and J by 0 bases; unmatched bases: 5. The CDR3 spells CASSSSGRVSYNEQFF. CDR3 nucleotides: TGTGCCAGCAGCTCCAGCGGGAGAGTCTCCTACAATGAGCAGTTCTTC.

CDR3 protein: CASSFGQGGDEQFF. In DNA, the CDR3 is TGTGCCAGTAGTTTCGGACAGGGCGGGGATGAGCAGTTCTTC. This chain uses TRBV19 with TRBJ2-1; 8 bases match TRBD1. This CDR3 comprises 14 residues. The germline V gene has CDR1 LNHDA and CDR2 SQIVND (reference sequence). Germline trimming cut 5 bases from V and 8 bases from J; bases unmatched to any gene: 8.

The chain is built from TRBV19 and TRBJ2-7; D is possibly TRBD1 (6 bases). V shed 6 bases and J shed 1 base, with 13 bases lying between them. CDR3 size: 14 residues. CDR1 and CDR2 from the germline V gene are LNHDA and SQIVND (reference sequence). The CDR3 spells CASRPAGTSYEQYF. The CDR3 coding sequence is TGTGCCAGTAGACCGGCCGGGACATCCTACGAGCAGTACTTC. Full variable domain (missing parts from reference TRBV19 and TRBJ2-7): DGGITQSPKYLFRKEGQNVTLSCEQNLNHDAMYWYRQDPGQGLRLIYYSQIVNDFQKGDIAEGYSVSREKKESFPLTVTSAQKNPTAFYLCASRPAGTSYEQYFGPGTRLTVT.

The rearrangement uses TRBV4-1 and TRBJ2-7; tentative D call: TRBD2 (5 bases). The CDR3 is 14 amino acids. Looked up from germline, CDR1 is MGHRA and CDR2 is YSYEKL. The germline V and J ends were trimmed by 0 bases and 5 bases, with 11 bases remaining between them. The CDR3 DNA reads TGCGCCAGCAGCCAAGACCGGCTAGCCCACGAGCAGTACTTC. This gives the protein CASSQDRLAHEQYF.

The sample holds one count of this clone. The chain is built from TRBV11-3 and TRBJ1-5, with TRBD1 identical over 7 bases. The CDR3 extends over 16 amino acids. J lost 0 bases, V lost 1 base, and 3 bases had no gene match. Germline lookup yields CDR1 SGHNT and CDR2 YENEEA. This CDR3 is CASSLGGQNSNQPQHF. CDR3 DNA sequence: TGTGCCAGCAGCTTAGGGGGACAGAATAGCAATCAGCCCCAGCATTTT. Combining the CDR3 with reference TRBV11-3 and TRBJ1-5 gives the whole variable domain EAGVVQSPRYKIIEKKQPVAFWCNPISGHNTLYWYLQNLGQGPELLIRYENEEAVDDSQLPKDRFSAERLKGVDSTLKIQPAELGDSAVYLCASSLGGQNSNQPQHFGDGTRLSIL.

The genes are TRBV19 and TRBJ1-6, with a tentative D call TRBD1 (5 bases). Germline V lookup: CDR1 LNHDA, CDR2 SQIVND (reference sequence). The V and J ends lost 6 bases and 9 bases respectively, with 18 bases between them. This CDR3 comprises 15 residues. CDR3 DNA: TGTGCCAGTAGCCGGGACTCCTTTTTATCTTCACCCCTCCACTTT. This codes for CASSRDSFLSSPLHF.

V and J are TRBV7-8 and TRBJ1-3; 8 bases line up with TRBD1. J was trimmed by 2 bases and V by 4 bases; bases with no gene match: 7. This CDR3 has 16 amino acids. The germline gives CDR1 SGHVS, CDR2 FQNEAQ. The CDR3 nucleotides read TGTGCCAGCAGCTCCGACAGGGGAGAACCTGGAAACACCATATATTTT. The encoded protein is CASSSDRGEPGNTIYF.

The count of this clone is one. The J gene is TRBJ2-1, the V gene TRBV4-1, with TRBD1 matching 8 bases. The CDR3 has 18 residues. Germline CDR1 MGHRA, CDR2 YSYEKL. V lost 3 bases to trimming and J lost 9 bases; unmatched junction nucleotides: 19. The DNA for the CDR3 is TGCGCCAGCAGCCATCCCCGTTCTCTAGGACAGGGTCTAGGTGAGCAGTTCTTC. Translated, it gives CASSHPRSLGQGLGEQFF.

The chain joins TRBV7-8 to TRBJ1-5; D ambiguous. Trimming stripped 5 bases from V and 5 bases from J, with 7 bases between. The CDR3 sequence is 12 residues long. In germline, CDR1 is SGHVS, CDR2 FQNEAQ. The CDR3 is CASSRVDQPQHF. In DNA form, the CDR3 reads TGTGCCAGCAGCCGGGTGGATCAGCCCCAGCATTTT.

The gene calls are TRBV7-9 and TRBJ2-1, with TRBD2 matching 8 bases. CDR1 SEHNR and CDR2 FQNEAQ come from the germline V gene (reference sequence). This CDR3 comprises 16 residues. J gave up 1 base and V 1 base, and 3 bases lay outside the gene matches. CDR3 region: CASSLERGGSYNEQFF. CDR3 bases: TGTGCCAGCAGCTTAGAACGGGGGGGATCCTACAATGAGCAGTTCTTC.

V gene TRBV21-1 combines with J gene TRBJ2-5; the tabulated D call, TRBD2, remains unverified against the DNA. TRBV21-1 is deemed a pseudogene. This CDR3 is 17 amino acids long. CDR3: CASSKGGGERVQETQYF. In DNA form, the CDR3 reads TGTGCCAGCAGCAAAGGTGGTGGAGAAAGAGTCCAAGAGACCCAGTACTTC.

This rearrangement joins TRBV7-9 to TRBJ2-2; 10 bases are a match to TRBD1. The length of the CDR3 is 16 residues. Losses at the gene ends were 4 bases for V and 3 bases for J; bases not matched to a gene: 5. Germline V gene lookup returns CDR1 SEHNR and CDR2 FQNEAQ (reference sequence). CDR3 in DNA: TGTGCCAGCAGCTCCGACAGGGGGCGATACACCGGGGAGCTGTTTTTT. Amino acids: CASSSDRGRYTGELFF.

The V and J genes are TRBV5-1 and TRBJ1-3, with 9 bases that match TRBD1. Looked up from germline, CDR1 is SGHRS and CDR2 is YFSETQ. V dropped 0 bases and J dropped 4; count of bases not matched to a gene: 2. The CDR3 runs to 15 residues. CDR3: CASSLEGQGGNTIYF. The CDR3 nucleotides read TGCGCCAGCAGCTTGGAGGGACAGGGCGGAAACACCATATATTTT.

This chain joins TRBV10-3 and TRBJ2-3; 12 bases are shared with TRBD2. J gave up 4 bases and V 10 bases, and 6 bases lay outside the gene matches. The germline V gene has CDR1 ENHRY and CDR2 SYGVKD. CDR3 size: 14 residues. CDR3 region: CATRLAGESDTQYF. The CDR3 DNA reads TGTGCCACCCGACTAGCGGGAGAATCAGATACGCAGTATTTT.

The gene calls are TRBV4-2 and TRBJ2-3, with TRBD2 identical over 7 bases. The CDR3 loop spans 15 amino acids. Germline V lookup: CDR1 LGHNA, CDR2 YNFKEQ. Germline trimming cut 4 bases from V and 2 bases from J; bases unmatched to any gene: 6. CDR3 DNA: TGTGCCAGCAGCCTCCAGCGGGATTTCACAGATACGCAGTATTTT. Its translation: CASSLQRDFTDTQYF.

The rearrangement joins TRBV5-6 to TRBJ2-3; the match to TRBD2 covers 12 bases. CDR3 size: 19 residues. V was pared by 3 bases and J by 2 bases, with 13 bases of the junction left unmatched. Germline V lookup: CDR1 SGHDT, CDR2 YYEEEE. CDR3 nucleotides: TGTGCCAGCAGCTCCACTAGCGGGAGGCCCATGACCCTCACAGATACGCAGTATTTT. Translating gives CASSSTSGRPMTLTDTQYF.